These 17 T cell receptor beta chains were sequenced from one sample in a study of blood T cell repertoires in COVID-19. Assay: immunoSEQ multiplex PCR; the TCRdb copy retains only in-frame clones and omits some. The table records 200,000 to 250,000 clones, roughly 86% of them present only once. The sample comprised peripheral blood. The receptors here all came from a woman aged 55-70 years who had recovered from COVID-19.

This chain's CDR3 is CSALGRGARGETQYF. Written as DNA, the CDR3 is TGCAGCGCCCTAGGGAGGGGGGCTCGAGGGGAGACCCAGTACTTC. The chain recombines TRBV29-1 with TRBJ2-5; D possibly corresponds to TRBD2 (7 bases). CDR1 and CDR2 from the germline V gene are SQVTM and ANQGSEA. The CDR3 length is 15 residues. V lost 7 bases and J 5 bases, leaving 23 bases between the germline ends.

In its sample, this clone was seen a few times. The CDR3 reads CASSPLQGAIQPQHF. CDR3 nucleotides: TGTGCCAGCTCACCGCTACAGGGGGCAATTCAGCCCCAGCATTTT. V is TRBV18 and J is TRBJ1-5, with 9 positions matching TRBD1. V lost 3 bases and J lost 6; bases outside the gene matches: 6. Germline CDR1 reads KGHSH; CDR2 reads LQKENI. The CDR3 length is 15 residues.

The J gene is TRBJ2-3, the V gene TRBV5-1; maybe TRBD2 (7 bases). The V gene lost 4 bases and the J gene lost 0 bases, with 9 bases spanning the gap. The germline V gene has CDR1 SGHRS and CDR2 YFSETQ. The CDR3 contains 14 residues. The CDR3 protein is CASSGGASTDTQYF. The CDR3 DNA is TGCGCCAGCAGCGGGGGGGCTAGCACAGATACGCAGTATTTT.

This chain uses TRBV27 with TRBJ1-1; the match to TRBD1 covers 7 bases. J lost 7 bases, V lost 7 bases, and 12 bases had no gene match. The V gene's germline CDR1 is MNHEY and CDR2 SMNVEV (reference sequence). The CDR3 has 14 residues. The CDR3 region is CASKFGDRAVEAFF. The CDR3 DNA reads TGTGCCAGCAAGTTTGGCGACAGGGCGGTTGAAGCTTTCTTT.

The V call is TRBV5-5, the J call TRBJ2-3; TRBD2 matches 8 bases. From germline, CDR1 is SGHKS and CDR2 YYEKEE (reference sequence). The CDR3 is made up of 16 amino acids. V lost 4 bases, J lost 4 bases, and 11 bases stayed unmatched. The CDR3 DNA reads TGTGCCAGCAGCCAGCCGCGGGGGGCCGGGGCAGATACGCAGTATTTT. It translates to CASSQPRGAGADTQYF.

This clone has only one observation. The chain has TRBV6-5 and TRBJ1-2; D is possibly TRBD1 (6 bases). The CDR3 sequence is 14 residues long. V was clipped by 6 bases and J by 0 bases, with 11 bases between them. The germline V gene has CDR1 MNHEY and CDR2 SVGAGI. CDR3 sequence: CASRQGSANYGYTF. DNA for the CDR3: TGTGCCAGCAGACAGGGCTCAGCTAACTATGGCTACACCTTC.

The V call is TRBV5-4, the J call TRBJ2-2, with 13 bases matching TRBD2. The CDR3 consists of 14 residues. From germline, CDR1 is SGHNT and CDR2 YYREEE (reference sequence). V trimming: 7 bases; J trimming: 6 bases; junction bases outside the gene matches: 3. Written as DNA, the CDR3 is TGTGCCAGCGGGACTAGCGGGGTCGCCGGGGAGCTGTTTTTT. Protein sequence: CASGTSGVAGELFF. Full variable domain (remainder filled in from reference TRBV5-4 and TRBJ2-2): ETGVTQSPTHLIKTRGQQVTLRCSSQSGHNTVSWYQQALGQGPQFIFQYYREEENGRGNFPPRFSGLQFPNYSSELNVNALELDDSALYLCASGTSGVAGELFFGEGSRLTVL.

This chain joins TRBV5-1 and TRBJ1-2; tentatively, D is TRBD1 (6 bases). Germline V gene lookup returns CDR1 SGHRS and CDR2 YFSETQ. V dropped 2 bases and J dropped 5 bases, with 13 bases sitting between them. This CDR3 is built from 14 residues. DNA for the CDR3: TGCGCCAGCAGCTTTCAGGGGAGGGAGTATGGCTACACCTTC. Encoded protein: CASSFQGREYGYTF.

Remarks on this clone: The sample has other DNA sequences that encode this CDR3 too. V and J are TRBV7-2 and TRBJ1-5; maybe TRBD1 (6 bases). The CDR3 covers 17 residues. Germline V CDR1 and CDR2: SGHTA, FQGNSA. V was trimmed by 0 bases and J by 2 bases, leaving 14 bases between them. CDR3: CASSLALGGAGNQPQHF. As DNA, the CDR3 is TGTGCCAGCAGCTTAGCGCTTGGGGGCGCCGGCAATCAGCCCCAGCATTTT.

The rearrangement links TRBV19 to TRBJ2-3; TRBD2 agrees at 9 bases. The J segment lost 2 bases and the V segment lost 2 bases, leaving 5 bases of the junction unmatched. Germline V CDR1 and CDR2: LNHDA, SQIVND (reference sequence). This CDR3 is 16 amino acids long. Here the CDR3 reads CASSIRSGGTTDTQYF. DNA for the CDR3: TGTGCCAGTAGTATAAGAAGCGGGGGGACCACAGATACGCAGTATTTT.

This chain links TRBV2 with TRBJ1-3; TRBD1 might be the D (5 bases). The CDR3 sequence is 16 residues long. Trimming left V 4 bases short and J 0 bases short, with 13 bases between. From germline, CDR1 is SNHLY and CDR2 FYNNEI. The DNA for the CDR3 is TGTGCCAGCAGTGTGTCGAGACAGCCCTCTGGAAACACCATATATTTT. This sequence encodes CASSVSRQPSGNTIYF.

This rearrangement joins TRBV28 to TRBJ1-5; D possibly corresponds to TRBD1 (5 bases). The CDR3 loop spans 15 amino acids. V shed 7 bases and J shed 0 bases, with 13 bases lying between them. From germline, CDR1 is MDHEN and CDR2 SYDVKM. The CDR3 DNA follows: TGTGCCAGCACCACTGACAGCCCTAGCAATCAGCCCCAGCATTTT. Translation gives CASTTDSPSNQPQHF.

The chain combines TRBV7-9 with TRBJ2-7; D unclear. CDR1 and CDR2 (germline): SEHNR, FQNEAQ (reference sequence). V was pared by 4 bases and J by 10 bases, with 8 bases between. CDR3 length: 10 amino acids. This CDR3 reads CASSYRQQYF. DNA of the CDR3: TGTGCCAGCAGCTATCGACAACAGTACTTC.

The chain recombines TRBV10-3 with TRBJ2-7, with a weak D call TRBD2 (6 bases). Germline CDR1 and CDR2: ENHRY and SYGVKD. The CDR3 spans 15 residues. Trimming removed 4 bases at V and 3 bases at J, with 16 bases between. The CDR3 sequence is CAISVGDSGNYEQYF. The CDR3 bases are TGTGCCATCAGTGTGGGGGATAGCGGTAACTACGAGCAGTACTTC.

The V call is TRBV11-2, the J call TRBJ2-3; 8 bases align to TRBD2. Germline values: CDR1 SGHAT, CDR2 FQNNGV. CDR3 length: 16 residues. Losses at the gene ends were 8 bases for V and 5 bases for J; bases not matched to a gene: 15. The CDR3 region has the DNA TGTGCCAGCCGCCCGCCAGGGACTAGACTAGGAGATACGCAGTATTTT. Translated, it gives CASRPPGTRLGDTQYF. The full variable domain, in which reference TRBV11-2 and TRBJ2-3 provide the parts outside the CDR3, is EAGVAQSPRYKIIEKRQSVAFWCNPISGHATLYWYQQILGQGPKLLIQFQNNGVVDDSQLPKDRFSAERLKGVDSTLKIQPAKLEDSAVYLCASRPPGTRLGDTQYFGPGTRLTVL.

The chain uses TRBV6-2 or TRBV6-3 and TRBJ2-1; TRBD2 agrees at 10 bases. The CDR3 totals 16 residues. V trimming: 4 bases; J trimming: 0 bases; junction bases outside the gene matches: 3. CDR1 is MNHEY and CDR2 is SVGEGT in the germline V gene. The CDR3 DNA reads as TGTGCCAGCAGTTCCCGGACTAGCGGCTCCTACAATGAGCAGTTCTTC. This encodes CASSSRTSGSYNEQFF.

This clone was seen a single time. The CDR3 coding sequence is TGTGCCAGCAGCTCGCGGGGGCTAGGAAACACCATATATTTT. Translating gives CASSSRGLGNTIYF. This rearrangement joins TRBV5-5 to TRBJ1-3, with D possibly being TRBD1 (6 bases). Trimming cost V 3 bases and J 4 bases, with 11 bases left between them. The CDR3 has 14 residues. Germline V gene data show CDR1 as SGHKS and CDR2 as YYEKEE (reference sequence).